The 18 T cell receptor beta chains given below trace back to one sample, sequenced in a study of Ad26.COV2.S vaccination and SARS-CoV-2 variants. Sequencing was performed with immunoSEQ multiplex PCR; in TCRdb, only in-frame clones are kept and a portion is missing. The table lists 350,000 to 450,000 clones, roughly 90% of them singletons. Treatment described: roughly 18 received Ad26.COV2.S at low or high dose, single or two shots; 5 received placebo; per-sample allocation not given. Day 63 after the first vaccine or placebo injection was the time point for sampling. The sample was peripheral blood, taken in a trial of Ad26.COV2.S vaccine versus placebo. The receptors derive from a person aged 18-60 years who received the Ad26.COV2.S COVID-19 vaccine or a placebo.

The rearrangement links TRBV28 to TRBJ1-5; tentatively, D is TRBD1 (6 bases). Looked up from germline, CDR1 is MDHEN and CDR2 is SYDVKM. This CDR3 is built from 14 residues. The V end lost 2 bases, the J end lost 5 bases, and 10 bases lay between the germline ends. The CDR3 spells CASSLVTGYQPQHF. The CDR3 nucleotides read TGTGCCAGCAGTTTAGTGACAGGCTATCAGCCCCAGCATTTT.

V is TRBV12-3 or TRBV12-4 and J is TRBJ1-2; D is undetermined. V lost 3 bases to trimming and J lost 7 bases, with 12 bases between them. The length of the CDR3 is 13 residues. CDR3 sequence reads: CASSFLGSGGYTF. The DNA of the CDR3 is TGTGCCAGCAGTTTTTTGGGGTCGGGTGGCTACACCTTC.

This chain joins TRBV7-9 and TRBJ1-1; 7 bases align to TRBD1. The trim removed 5 bases at V and 0 bases at J, leaving 6 bases unmatched. The CDR3 has 15 amino acids. Germline V CDR1 and CDR2: SEHNR, FQNEAQ (reference sequence). The CDR3 is CASSPPTGMNTEAFF. The CDR3 DNA reads TGTGCCAGCAGCCCTCCGACAGGGATGAACACTGAAGCTTTCTTT.

The chain combines TRBV28 with TRBJ1-2, with TRBD1 identical over 7 bases. The CDR3 spans 14 residues. Germline V lookup: CDR1 MDHEN, CDR2 SYDVKM. V dropped 3 bases and J dropped 4; count of bases not matched to a gene: 5. The CDR3 DNA reads as TGTGCCAGCAGTTTCACCGACAGGGTCTATGGCTACACCTTC. Its protein product is CASSFTDRVYGYTF.

CDR3 protein: CASSLAYKSYEQYF. CDR3 nucleotides: TGCGCCAGCAGCTTGGCCTACAAGTCCTACGAGCAGTACTTC. The chain recombines TRBV5-1 with TRBJ2-7; unclear D gene. This CDR3 spans 14 amino acids. Germline-derived CDR1 and CDR2 are SGHRS and YFSETQ. Trimming removed 0 bases from V and 1 base from J, with 8 bases in between.

The gene calls are TRBV12-3 or TRBV12-4 and TRBJ2-7; D is undetermined. The CDR3 is 13 amino acids. The V end lost 1 base, the J end lost 6 bases, and 10 bases lay between the germline ends. This chain's CDR3 is CASSLVSDTEQYF. The CDR3 DNA is TGTGCCAGCAGTTTAGTAAGCGATACCGAGCAGTACTTC.

This clone occurred once. The chain has TRBV2 and TRBJ2-7, with D possibly matching TRBD1 (6 bases). CDR1 SNHLY and CDR2 FYNNEI come from the germline V gene. The CDR3 has 14 residues. V shed 7 bases and J shed 0 bases, with 13 bases lying between them. CDR3 protein: CASKGRGSSYEQYF. The CDR3 DNA follows: TGTGCCAGCAAGGGCAGGGGAAGCTCCTACGAGCAGTACTTC.

This chain links TRBV3-1 (or the pseudogene TRBV3-2) with TRBJ2-3; D is unresolved. Trimming removed 5 bases at V and 2 bases at J, with 8 bases between. The CDR3 runs 13 residues. CDR1 and CDR2 from the germline V gene are LGHDT and YNNKEL (reference sequence). CDR3 amino acids: CASSSRYTDTQYF. The CDR3 DNA reads TGTGCCAGCAGCTCCCGGTACACAGATACGCAGTATTTT.

The rearrangement joins TRBV7-9 to TRBJ2-7; 7 positions match TRBD2. Germline lookup yields CDR1 SEHNR and CDR2 FQNEAQ (reference sequence). V gave up 5 bases and J gave up 3 bases; unmatched junction bases: 10. This CDR3 region has 15 residues. The CDR3 nucleotides are TGTGCCAGCAGCCTCGCCGGGACTACTATCTACGAGCAGTACTTC. It specifies CASSLAGTTIYEQYF.

The chain employs TRBV30 and TRBJ2-1; D is unclear. Trimming took 0 bases from V and 6 from J, leaving 9 bases between them. The CDR3 contains 13 residues. CDR1 and CDR2 (germline): GTSNPN, SVGIG (reference sequence). The CDR3 here is CAWSVGNVNEQFF. In DNA, the CDR3 is TGTGCCTGGAGTGTAGGCAATGTCAATGAGCAGTTCTTC.

V is TRBV4-1 and J is TRBJ2-3; 7 bases map to TRBD2. Trimming at V came to 0 bases and at J to 9 bases, leaving 15 bases not matched to a gene. The CDR3 consists of 17 residues. Germline assignment: CDR1 MGHRA and CDR2 YSYEKL. CDR3 amino acids: CASSQDLRGRALSTQYF. In nucleotides, the CDR3 is TGCGCCAGCAGCCAAGACCTTCGGGGGAGGGCTCTAAGCACGCAGTATTTT.

V is TRBV19 and J is TRBJ2-4, with a tentative D call TRBD2 (6 bases). Between the trimmed V and J ends, which lost 9 bases and 0 bases, there was a span of 12 bases. The CDR3 runs 14 residues. Per germline, CDR1 LNHDA and CDR2 SQIVND (reference sequence). CDR3 amino acids: CASMEGLAKNIQYF. The CDR3 coding sequence is TGTGCCAGCATGGAGGGCCTAGCCAAAAACATTCAGTACTTC. The complete variable domain, with remaining parts taken from reference TRBV19 and TRBJ2-4, reads DGGITQSPKYLFRKEGQNVTLSCEQNLNHDAMYWYRQDPGQGLRLIYYSQIVNDFQKGDIAEGYSVSREKKESFPLTVTSAQKNPTAFYLCASMEGLAKNIQYFGAGTRLSVL.

The genes are TRBV30 and TRBJ2-2, with unresolved D. Germline CDR1 reads GTSNPN; CDR2 reads SVGIG (reference sequence). V was clipped by 2 bases and J by 8 bases, with 9 bases between them. This CDR3 region has 12 residues. For the CDR3, the DNA is TGTGCCTGGAGTTTTGAGGTTGGGGAGCTGTTTTTT. This sequence encodes CAWSFEVGELFF.

V gene TRBV11-1 combines with J gene TRBJ2-7; TRBD1 matches at 9 bases. The CDR3 totals 15 residues. Trimming removed 4 bases from V and 1 base from J; junction bases left unmatched: 5. Germline CDR1 SGHAT, CDR2 FQDESV (reference sequence). The CDR3 region has the DNA TGTGCCAGCAGCTGGAGGACAGGGGCGTCCTACGAGCAGTACTTC. It yields the protein CASSWRTGASYEQYF.

This chain connects TRBV7-6 to TRBJ1-1; D remains ambiguous. The germline V gene encodes CDR1 SGHVS and CDR2 FNYEAQ. With 1 base removed from V and 6 bases from J, the gap between germline ends came to 12 bases. The length of the CDR3 is 14 residues. DNA for the CDR3: TGTGCCAGCAGCTTAGATGCGGGGATCTCTGAAGCTTTCTTT. As protein: CASSLDAGISEAFF.

The rearrangement joins TRBV7-3 to TRBJ2-3, with 7 bases aligning to TRBD2. Germline V gene sequence: CDR1 SGHTA, CDR2 FQGTGA. V shed 10 bases, J shed 1 base, and the junction held 2 bases outside the gene matches. The CDR3 totals 12 residues. This CDR3 is CATGGGTDTQYF. The CDR3 DNA sequence: TGTGCCACGGGAGGTGGCACAGATACGCAGTATTTT.

The chain is built from TRBV30 and TRBJ2-7; 8 bases align to TRBD2. V lost 2 bases, J lost 0 bases, and 3 bases stayed unmatched. CDR1 and CDR2 from the germline V gene are GTSNPN and SVGIG (reference sequence). The CDR3 loop spans 14 amino acids. In nucleotides, the CDR3 is TGTGCCTGGAGTATAAGCGGGAGCTCCTACGAGCAGTACTTC. It codes for CAWSISGSSYEQYF.

In DNA, the CDR3 is TGTGCCAGCAGCCGGGGACGGACCGGGGAGCTGTTTTTT. Translating it yields CASSRGRTGELFF. V is TRBV11-3 and J is TRBJ2-2; D is possibly TRBD1 or TRBD2 (5 bases each). Trimming stripped 5 bases from V and 5 bases from J, with 9 bases between. There are 13 residues in the CDR3. CDR1 SGHNT and CDR2 YENEEA come from the germline V gene.